These 15 T cell receptor beta chains were all obtained from the same sample, sequenced in a study of shared clonotypes between healthy human individuals. Data came from immunoSEQ multiplex PCR; TCRdb stores just in-frame clones and leaves some out. The sample carries more than 2,000,000 clones, more than 80% recorded once. The sequenced material came from naive CD4+ T cells from PBMCs. The sample's subset: CD45RA+ positively selected. The receptor set was obtained from a man aged 18-30 years in good health. Some clones in this sample may be carry-over from other donors' samples.

For this clone: Other DNA sequences in the same sample also yield this CDR3. The chain is built from TRBV13 and TRBJ2-1; the D gene is possibly TRBD2 (5 bases). The V end lost 1 base, the J end lost 6 bases, and 7 bases lay between the germline ends. Germline V gene data show CDR1 as PRHDT and CDR2 as FYEKMQ (reference sequence). This CDR3 has 13 amino acids. The CDR3 DNA follows: TGTGCCAGCAGCTTAGTCGGAGGCAATGAGCAGTTCTTC. Its protein product is CASSLVGGNEQFF.

The rearrangement links TRBV5-1 to TRBJ2-1; no firm D call. Germline V gene data show CDR1 as SGHRS and CDR2 as YFSETQ. The ends were cut back, 6 bases at V and 7 bases at J, with 8 bases in the middle. The CDR3 has 11 residues. Here the CDR3 reads CASKLSNEQFF. The CDR3 nucleotides read TGCGCCAGCAAACTTTCGAATGAGCAGTTCTTC.

This clone was seen only once. The chain has TRBV9 and TRBJ2-3; either TRBD1 or TRBD2 may fit D (5 bases each). Germline V CDR1 and CDR2: SGDLS, YYNGEE. Trimming removed 4 bases at V and 4 bases at J, with 13 bases between. The CDR3 consists of 14 residues. The CDR3 sequence is CASSHGASPDTQYF. Written as DNA, the CDR3 is TGTGCCAGCAGCCACGGGGCGAGCCCAGATACGCAGTATTTT.

This chain links TRBV27 with TRBJ1-2; possible D gene TRBD1, 5 bases. CDR1 is MNHEY and CDR2 is SMNVEV in the germline V gene (reference sequence). The V end lost 0 bases, the J end lost 1 base, and 15 bases lay between the germline ends. CDR3 size: 17 residues. Here the CDR3 DNA reads TGTGCCAGCAGTTTATCGATGCCGTGGGGCAGTAACTATGGCTACACCTTC. Translating gives CASSLSMPWGSNYGYTF.

In this sample, this clone turned up once. The chain couples TRBV19 to TRBJ1-4; 8 bases are a match to TRBD1. With 5 bases clipped from V and 7 bases from J, the junction kept 9 bases outside the gene matches. CDR1 and CDR2 (germline): LNHDA, SQIVND (reference sequence). This CDR3 is 15 amino acids long. CDR3 DNA sequence: TGTGCCAGTAGTTCCAGGGGGCTGATGTCTGAAAAACTGTTTTTT. Protein: CASSSRGLMSEKLFF.

This clone was seen once. The chain recombines TRBV11-2 with TRBJ2-7; D not certain. The CDR3 is made up of 14 amino acids. V lost 5 bases to trimming and J lost 2 bases, with 13 bases between them. The germline V gene encodes CDR1 SGHAT and CDR2 FQNNGV. CDR3 loop: CASSPRVQTYEQYF. The CDR3 bases are TGTGCCAGCAGCCCCCGCGTACAGACCTACGAGCAGTACTTC. The full variable domain, in which reference TRBV11-2 and TRBJ2-7 provide the parts outside the CDR3, is EAGVAQSPRYKIIEKRQSVAFWCNPISGHATLYWYQQILGQGPKLLIQFQNNGVVDDSQLPKDRFSAERLKGVDSTLKIQPAKLEDSAVYLCASSPRVQTYEQYFGPGTRLTVT.

This clone was found once. The chain carries TRBV4-1 and TRBJ2-1; 12 bases map to TRBD2. CDR3 length: 14 amino acids. Germline lookup yields CDR1 MGHRA and CDR2 YSYEKL. The ends lost 8 bases at V and 9 bases at J; junction bases unmatched: 8. CDR3 DNA sequence: TGCGCCAGCTCGACTAGCGGGAGTTCGGGTGAGCAGTTCTTC. Its protein is CASSTSGSSGEQFF.

Comment on this clone: This same CDR3 is encoded by further DNA sequences in the sample. J is TRBJ2-5 and V is TRBV7-2, with D tentatively TRBD1 or TRBD2 (5 bases each). This CDR3 is built from 13 residues. The germline V and J ends were trimmed by 5 bases and 5 bases, with 12 bases remaining between them. Looked up from germline, CDR1 is SGHTA and CDR2 is FQGNSA. DNA for the CDR3: TGTGCCAGCAGCCTGGTTTGGGGGGAGACCCAGTACTTC. Its protein product is CASSLVWGETQYF.

Note on this clone: The same CDR3 is also encoded by other DNA sequences in this sample. The J gene is TRBJ2-7, the V gene TRBV7-9; D perhaps matches TRBD1 (5 bases). Trimming took 1 base from V and 1 from J, leaving 8 bases between them. In germline, CDR1 is SEHNR, CDR2 FQNEAQ (reference sequence). The CDR3 loop spans 14 amino acids. Here the CDR3 reads CASSLVQGSYEQYF. DNA for the CDR3: TGTGCCAGCAGCTTAGTTCAGGGTTCCTACGAGCAGTACTTC.

This clone was seen once. This chain connects TRBV7-9 to TRBJ2-7, with D tentatively TRBD2 (6 bases). V lost 10 bases and J lost 5, with 15 bases in between. Germline assignment: CDR1 SEHNR and CDR2 FQNEAQ (reference sequence). The CDR3 has 12 amino acids. The CDR3 nucleotides read TGTGCCATAGACAATGGAGGGGACGAGCAGTACTTC. This sequence encodes CAIDNGGDEQYF.

Notes on this clone: The germline gene is not matched at one end of the junction; a read error may be the cause. The chain is built from TRBV7-2 and TRBJ1-4; 8 nucleotides align to TRBD1. This CDR3 has 16 residues. Germline V gene sequence: CDR1 SGHTA, CDR2 FQGNSA. For the CDR3, the DNA is TGCGCCAGCAGCCAAGATGGACAGGGATGGAATGAAAAACTGTTTTTT. It specifies CASSQDGQGWNEKLFF.

V and J are TRBV2 and TRBJ2-2; D remains ambiguous. Germline V gene sequence: CDR1 SNHLY, CDR2 FYNNEI. The CDR3 totals 13 residues. Trimming left V 8 bases short and J 4 bases short, with 11 bases between. The CDR3 loop is CASGVISTGELFF. The CDR3, as DNA: TGTGCCAGCGGTGTCATTTCCACCGGGGAGCTGTTTTTT.

This chain uses TRBV5-6 with TRBJ2-2; 9 nucleotides align to TRBD2. J gave up 4 bases and V 5 bases, and 12 bases lay outside the gene matches. This CDR3 region has 17 residues. Per germline, CDR1 SGHDT and CDR2 YYEEEE. The CDR3 loop is CASRELGLAGSTGELFF. The CDR3 DNA sequence: TGTGCCAGCAGGGAGCTGGGGCTAGCGGGAAGCACCGGGGAGCTGTTTTTT. Complete variable domain (other parts from reference TRBV5-6 and TRBJ2-2): DAGVTQSPTHLIKTRGQQVTLRCSPKSGHDTVSWYQQALGQGPQFIFQYYEEEERQRGNFPDRFSGHQFPNYSSELNVNALLLGDSALYLCASRELGLAGSTGELFFGEGSRLTVL.

This chain joins TRBV11-3 and TRBJ1-1; D gene uncertain. V lost 4 bases to trimming and J lost 5 bases, with 14 bases between them. CDR1 SGHNT and CDR2 YENEEA come from the germline V gene. The CDR3 has 14 amino acids. CDR3 bases: TGTGCCAGCAGCTCCAGCGGACCGGAGACTGAAGCTTTCTTT. Amino acid sequence: CASSSSGPETEAFF.

The rearrangement joins TRBV30 to TRBJ2-7, with 7 bases matching TRBD1. The CDR3 has 11 residues. V lost 3 bases and J lost 7; bases outside the gene matches: 3. The germline CDR1 and CDR2 sequences are GTSNPN and SVGIG (reference sequence). The chain's CDR3 is CAWSRQGEQYF. In nucleotides, the CDR3 is TGTGCCTGGAGCCGACAGGGAGAGCAGTACTTC.